A single sample gave rise to the 8 T cell receptor beta chains below, sequenced in a study of glioma-infiltrating T cells. TCR alpha and beta CDR3 regions were amplified from RNA using iRepertoire nested multiplex PCR. One entry per CDR3 protein, called by TCRdb with MiXCR from the multiplex PCR reads. Of approximately 140,000 distinct CDR3 sequences listed, more than 20% are singletons. The sequencing input was glioma tissue, nonneoplastic brain tissue, or PBMCs (not recorded which). These receptors were taken from a human donor with low-grade glioma or glioblastoma, undergoing nonglioma brain surgery, or in good health (not recorded which).

The V gene is TRBV28, the J gene TRBJ1-2; 8 bases map to TRBD1. V dropped 5 bases and J dropped 7; count of bases not matched to a gene: 12. This CDR3 region has 15 residues. Per the germline V gene, CDR1 is MDHEN and CDR2 is SYDVKM. In nucleotides, the CDR3 is TGTGCCAGCAGTCTCCGACACCCAGGGGGCGCTGGCTACACCTTC. As protein: CASSLRHPGGAGYTF.

The table lists this clonotype with a few counts. The V and J genes are TRBV7-3 and TRBJ2-5; unclear D gene. Germline V gene data show CDR1 as SGHTA and CDR2 as FQGTGA. The ends were cut back, 5 bases at V and 6 bases at J, with 16 bases in the middle. This CDR3 region has 14 residues. CDR3 coding DNA: TGTGCCAGCAGCATCGACCCATCAAGGAAGACCCAGTACTTC. It codes for CASSIDPSRKTQYF.

This clonotype was counted at least ten times. The genes are TRBV20-1 and TRBJ1-1; no clear D gene. This CDR3 has 12 residues. The germline V and J ends were trimmed by 2 bases and 2 bases, with 6 bases remaining between them. Germline CDR1 reads DFQATT; CDR2 reads SNEGSKA (reference sequence). The CDR3 region has the DNA TGCAGTGCTAGACAGAGAAACACTGAAGCTTTCTTT. Its protein product is CSARQRNTEAFF.

The V gene is TRBV7-2, the J gene TRBJ1-1, with D hard to call. V was pared by 1 base and J by 1 base, with 4 bases between. This CDR3 has 13 residues. CDR1 and CDR2 from the germline V gene are SGHTA and FQGNSA. The CDR3 protein is CASSLVGNTEAFF. CDR3 DNA sequence: TGTGCCAGCAGCTTAGTCGGGAACACTGAAGCTTTCTTT.

This clonotype was counted ten times or more. This chain connects TRBV20-1 to TRBJ2-3; D is ambiguous. Trimming cost V 3 bases and J 8 bases, with 18 bases left between them. The CDR3 covers 14 residues. CDR1 and CDR2 from the germline V gene are DFQATT and SNEGSKA (reference sequence). CDR3 bases: TGCAGTGCTAGGGCTCAGCGCGCCCCCGGTACGCAGTATTTT. Protein product: CSARAQRAPGTQYF.

This clonotype was observed a handful of times. The chain combines TRBV4-1 with TRBJ1-2, with no clear D. Germline-derived CDR1 and CDR2 are MGHRA and YSYEKL. CDR3 size: 13 residues. V shed 1 base and J shed 0 bases, with 3 bases lying between them. DNA for the CDR3: TGCGCCAGCAGCCAAGCGTCTAACTATGGCTACACCTTC. Protein sequence: CASSQASNYGYTF.

The chain links TRBV4-1 to TRBJ2-6; TRBD1 matches at 7 bases. The length of the CDR3 is 18 residues. Unmatched junction bases numbered 14, after V lost 5 bases and J lost 4 bases. CDR1 and CDR2 (germline): MGHRA, YSYEKL. The DNA for the CDR3 is TGCGCCAGCAGCAACCTCCTAAACAGGGGCCTCGGGGCCAACGTCCTGACTTTC. The encoded protein is CASSNLLNRGLGANVLTF.

About this clonotype: As the CDR3 is not closed by the conserved phenylalanine or tryptophan, this likely results from a read error. The chain carries TRBV28 and TRBJ1-1, with D unresolved. This CDR3 has 12 residues. Germline lookup yields CDR1 MDHEN and CDR2 SYDVKM. V lost 5 bases and J lost 6, with 10 bases in between. The CDR3 sequence is CASSRRPSEAFI. For the CDR3, the DNA is TGTGCCAGCAGTCGTAGACCCTCTGAAGCTTTCATT.